One and the same sample provided the 8 T cell receptor beta chains below, sequenced in a study of blood T cells in healthy people across ages (dated by TCRdb to between 2014 and 2017). The library was obtained by 5' RACE. The sample was run on an Illumina HiSeq 2500. A second PCR of about 6 to 12 cycles was run with a J-beta primer mix and a sample-barcoded 5' primer. TCRdb trimmed public reads at Q25 via fastp, called clones via MiXCR and kept in-frame beta chains. Records with the same CDR3 protein are collapsed into one entry carrying the most frequent genes and DNA. Present in this sample are about 800,000 distinct CDR3 sequences, about 62% of which were seen just once. The ten top clones hold roughly 22% of the sample. The material sequenced was blood. All receptors derive from a man younger than 40 in good health.

The V and J genes are TRBV20-1 and TRBJ1-2; D uncertain. The CDR3 length is 14 residues. Trimming took 0 bases from V and 8 from J, leaving 16 bases between them. Germline loops: CDR1 DFQATT, CDR2 SNEGSKA (reference sequence). CDR3 in amino acids: CSARDPLRGVGYTF. As DNA, the CDR3 is TGCAGTGCTAGAGATCCCCTACGGGGTGTCGGCTACACCTTC.

The rearrangement links TRBV20-1 to TRBJ2-4, with D perhaps matching TRBD2 (6 bases). The DNA matches TRBJ2-7 better at its end, which makes the J call doubtful. The CDR3 is made up of 14 amino acids. Per the germline V gene, CDR1 is DFQATT and CDR2 is SNEGSKA (reference sequence). CDR3: CSATGTPVGYEQYF. The CDR3 DNA is TGCAGTGCTACCGGGACTCCAGTCGGCTACGAGCAGTACTTC.

This clonotype was seen only once. This chain uses TRBV5-4 with TRBJ2-3, with 7 bases matching TRBD1. Germline V gene data show CDR1 as SGHNT and CDR2 as YYREEE (reference sequence). This CDR3 has 16 residues. Trimming took 0 bases from V and 3 from J; bases not matched to a gene: 7. CDR3 in amino acids: CASSLGGGSQTDTQYF. DNA for the CDR3: TGTGCCAGCAGCTTGGGAGGGGGCAGCCAGACAGATACGCAGTATTTT. Together with reference TRBV5-4 and TRBJ2-3, the CDR3 gives the full variable domain: ETGVTQSPTHLIKTRGQQVTLRCSSQSGHNTVSWYQQALGQGPQFIFQYYREEENGRGNFPPRFSGLQFPNYSSELNVNALELDDSALYLCASSLGGGSQTDTQYFGPGTRLTVL.

As DNA, the CDR3 is TGCAGTGCTGAACCTAACTCGGACGAGCGGTACTTC. This sequence encodes CSAEPNSDERYF. The chain combines TRBV20-1 with TRBJ2-4; D is uncertain. The CDR3 has 12 amino acids. Germline V gives CDR1 DFQATT, CDR2 SNEGSKA (reference sequence). V gave up 5 bases and J gave up 15 bases, with 20 bases separating them.

CDR3 sequence: CSASLSSGWETQYF. The CDR3, as DNA: TGCAGTGCTAGTTTGTCTAGCGGGTGGGAGACCCAGTACTTC. The chain carries TRBV20-1 and TRBJ2-5, with TRBD2 identical over 8 bases. Germline CDR1 DFQATT, CDR2 SNEGSKA (reference sequence). The V segment lost 3 bases and the J segment 5 bases; nucleotides outside the gene matches: 8. The CDR3 consists of 14 residues.

This clonotype has at least ten counts. The chain couples TRBV3-1 to TRBJ1-2, with a tentative D call TRBD1 (5 bases). Germline loops: CDR1 LGHDT, CDR2 YNNKEL (reference sequence). This CDR3 contains 16 residues. The V and J ends lost 0 bases and 4 bases respectively, with 15 bases between them. The CDR3 sequence: CASSQEEFGARYGYTF. In nucleotides, the CDR3 is TGTGCCAGCAGCCAAGAAGAATTTGGGGCCCGCTATGGCTACACCTTC.

Comment on this clonotype: The junction departs from the called germline gene at one end, perhaps through a read error. This chain connects TRBV12-3 or TRBV12-4 to TRBJ2-2; D unresolved. The CDR3 contains 14 residues. This CDR3 reads CAGSLWQTTGELFF. The DNA of the CDR3 is TGTGCCGGCAGTTTATGGCAGACCACCGGGGAGCTGTTTTTT.

This clonotype was recorded a few times. The chain couples TRBV5-1 to TRBJ2-7; no firm D call. Germline CDR1 is SGHRS and CDR2 is YFSETQ. V lost 3 bases to trimming and J lost 3 bases, with 10 bases between them. The CDR3 length is 13 residues. This chain's CDR3 is CASSSGEVYEQYF. The CDR3 region has the DNA TGCGCCAGCAGCTCCGGCGAAGTCTACGAGCAGTACTTC.